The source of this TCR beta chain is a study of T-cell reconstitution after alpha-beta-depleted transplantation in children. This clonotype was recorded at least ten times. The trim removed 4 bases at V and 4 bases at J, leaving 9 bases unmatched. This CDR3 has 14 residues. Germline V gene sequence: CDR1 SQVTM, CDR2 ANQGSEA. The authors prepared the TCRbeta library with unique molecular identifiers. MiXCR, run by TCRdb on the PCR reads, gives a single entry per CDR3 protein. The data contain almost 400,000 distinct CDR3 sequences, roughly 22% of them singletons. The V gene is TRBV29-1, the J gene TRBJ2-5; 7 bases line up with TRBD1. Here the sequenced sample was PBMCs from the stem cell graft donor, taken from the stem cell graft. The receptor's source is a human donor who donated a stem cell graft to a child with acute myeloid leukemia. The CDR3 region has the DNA TGCAGCGTTGTTCGGACAGGTCGAGGAGAGACCCAGTACTTC. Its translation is CSVVRTGRGETQYF.